The present TCR beta chain was sequenced within a study of blood T cell repertoires in COVID-19. TCRdb keeps only in-frame clones here, not all; method: immunoSEQ multiplex PCR. The sample contains under 250,000 clones, roughly 83% of which appear only once. The V gene lost 0 bases and the J gene lost 5 bases, with 13 bases spanning the gap. The length of the CDR3 is 15 residues. Looked up from germline, CDR1 is SEHNR and CDR2 is FQNEAQ (reference sequence). Enrolled during active infection, Seattle patients were then followed longitudinally. The chain uses TRBV7-9 and TRBJ1-1; D is perhaps TRBD1 (6 bases). The sequencing input was peripheral blood. The receptor's source is an elderly woman with COVID-19, enrolled during active disease. CDR3 sequence reads: CASSLAGTLGTEAFF. CDR3 DNA sequence: TGTGCCAGCAGCTTAGCCGGGACATTGGGTACTGAAGCTTTCTTT.